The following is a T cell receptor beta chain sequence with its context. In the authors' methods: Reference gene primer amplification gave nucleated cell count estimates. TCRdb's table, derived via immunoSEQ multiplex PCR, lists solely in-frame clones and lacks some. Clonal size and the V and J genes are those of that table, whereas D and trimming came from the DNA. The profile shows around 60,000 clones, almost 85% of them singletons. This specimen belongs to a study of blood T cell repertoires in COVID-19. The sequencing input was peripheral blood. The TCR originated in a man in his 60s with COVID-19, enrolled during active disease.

As DNA, the CDR3 is TGTGCCAGCAGCCCCCGAAGTTACTCAGACGGGTTAAACACCGGGGAGCTGTTTTTT. This gives the protein CASSPRSYSDGLNTGELFF. The chain couples TRBV7-6 to TRBJ2-2; D gene unclear. V was trimmed by 5 bases and J by 2 bases, leaving 24 bases between them. This CDR3 contains 19 residues. Per germline, CDR1 SGHVS and CDR2 FNYEAQ. The variable domain in full, completed from reference TRBV7-6 and TRBJ2-2, reads GAGVSQSPRYKVTKRGQDVALRCDPISGHVSLYWYRQALGQGPEFLTYFNYEAQQDKSGLPNDRFSAERPEGSISTLTIQRTEQRDSAMYRCASSPRSYSDGLNTGELFFGEGSRLTVL.